Sequencing of this TCR beta chain was carried out in a study of Graves' ophthalmopathy and Graves' hyperthyroidism. V lost 4 bases and J lost 8, with 23 bases in between. The CDR3 totals 16 residues. Germline CDR1 is SGHAT and CDR2 is FQDESV (reference sequence). RNA transcripts provided the template for amplifying TCR beta CDR3 regions. An opening RT-PCR round employed HTBI primers and preceded a second-round multiplex PCR. MiXCR, run by TCRdb on the multiplex PCR reads, gives a single entry per CDR3 protein. This table holds about 220,000 distinct CDR3 sequences, about 22% found once. Sequencing input: peripheral blood. The TCR originated in a woman aged 50 to 60 with Graves' ophthalmopathy. J is TRBJ1-2 and V is TRBV11-1; a possible D gene is TRBD1 (6 bases). The CDR3 DNA reads TGTGCCAGCAGCTCTACTTCCAGGGGATGGGTCGAGGGCTACACCTTC. Translated, it gives CASSSTSRGWVEGYTF.